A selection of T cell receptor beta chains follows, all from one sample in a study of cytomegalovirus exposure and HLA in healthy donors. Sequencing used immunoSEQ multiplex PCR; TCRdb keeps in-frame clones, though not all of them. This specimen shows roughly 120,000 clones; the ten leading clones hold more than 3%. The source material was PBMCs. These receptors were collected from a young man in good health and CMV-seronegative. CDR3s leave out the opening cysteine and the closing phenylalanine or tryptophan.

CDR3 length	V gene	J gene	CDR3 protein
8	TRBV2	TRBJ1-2	ASKEGGYT
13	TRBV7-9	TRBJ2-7	ASSLESSGPYEQY
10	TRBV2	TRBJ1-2	ASPWGGYGYT
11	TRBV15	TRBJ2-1	ATSRDRGTGQF
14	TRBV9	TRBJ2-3	ASSVEGLAGTDTQY
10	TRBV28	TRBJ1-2	ASSFLAYGYT
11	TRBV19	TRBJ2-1	ASSRLTGDEQF
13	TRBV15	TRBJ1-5	ATSRGTGDNQAQH
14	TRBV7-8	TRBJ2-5	ASSPTLDPRGETQY
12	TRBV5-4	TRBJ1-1	ASSILDVNTEAF
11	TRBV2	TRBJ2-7	ASSSAYSYEQY
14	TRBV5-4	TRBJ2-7	ASSLAAGDSSYEQY
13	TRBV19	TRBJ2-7	ASSIQGTATYEQY
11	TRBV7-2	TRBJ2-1	ASSYGLAYEQF
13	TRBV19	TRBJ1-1	ASSIDDRGSTEAF
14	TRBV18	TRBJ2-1	ASSPPTSGKRNEQF
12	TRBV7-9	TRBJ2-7	ASSSGLTSYEQY
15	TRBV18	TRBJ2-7	ASSPLLAGSGDYEQY
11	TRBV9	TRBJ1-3	ASSGQGGNTIY
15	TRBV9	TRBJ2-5	ASSDPGRGGERETQY
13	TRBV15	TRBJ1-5	ATSRGGTGGQPQH
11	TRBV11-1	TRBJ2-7	ASSLGQTYEQY
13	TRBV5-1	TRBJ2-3	ASSLWDSYTDTQY
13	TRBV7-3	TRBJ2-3	ASSPGTGIADTQY
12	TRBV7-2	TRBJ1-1	ASSLSAGRVKAF
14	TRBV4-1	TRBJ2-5	ASSQARGSGSETQY
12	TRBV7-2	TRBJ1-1	ASSYRGRNTEAF
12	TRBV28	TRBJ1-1	ASSTGSAGVGAF
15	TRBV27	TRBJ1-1	ASSLSWTGLMNTEAF
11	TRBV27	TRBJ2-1	ASSLSGVNEQF
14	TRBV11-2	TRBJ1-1	ASSFGGGGWGTEAF
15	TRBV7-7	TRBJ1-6	ASSLGTGCSYNSPLH
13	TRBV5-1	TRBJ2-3	ASSSDRVITDTQY
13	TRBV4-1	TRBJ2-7	ASSRFLAGEGEQY
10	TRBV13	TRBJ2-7	ASSLMEDEQY
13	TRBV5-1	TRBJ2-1	ASSPLRAGANEQF
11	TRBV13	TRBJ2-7	ASSSDYSREQY
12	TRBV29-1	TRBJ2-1	SVEGIISYNEQF
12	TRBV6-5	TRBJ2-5	ASSTRAGRETQY
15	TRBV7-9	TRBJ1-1	ASSLVGAGGVLTEAF
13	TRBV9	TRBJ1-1	ASSVAPGARTEAF
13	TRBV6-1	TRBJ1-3	ASSEVGASGNTIY
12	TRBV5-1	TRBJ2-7	ASSSSGTTYEQY
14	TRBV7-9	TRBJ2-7	ASSILTSGGFYEQY
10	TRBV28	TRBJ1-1	ASSLLVGEAF